The 10 T cell receptor beta chains in this list originate from one sample, sequenced in a study of CD8 T cells in ankylosing spondylitis. TCRdb fed the 5' RACE reads into MiXCR, producing one record per CDR3 protein. The sample includes about 33,000 distinct CDR3 sequences, over 10% of them seen just once. Sequenced: synovial fluid, either unsorted or a sorted T cell fraction (not recorded which). Every receptor here comes from a male donor with ankylosing spondylitis.

The chain has TRBV4-2 and TRBJ2-5; 11 bases match TRBD2. Germline CDR1 LGHNA, CDR2 YNFKEQ. This CDR3 is 16 amino acids long. Trimming removed 3 bases from V and 5 bases from J; junction bases left unmatched: 8. CDR3 sequence: CASSQFFSGGAETQYF. DNA for the CDR3: TGTGCCAGCAGCCAGTTCTTTAGCGGGGGGGCGGAGACCCAGTACTTC.

This sequence joins TRBV27 and TRBJ2-3; D not resolved. V shed 5 bases and J shed 5 bases, with 8 bases lying between them. The CDR3 sequence is 12 residues long. CDR1 is MNHEY, CDR2 SMNVEV, per germline (reference sequence). As DNA, the CDR3 is TGTGCCAGCAGTGCCACCTTAGATACGCAGTATTTT. This encodes CASSATLDTQYF.

The sample holds a few counts of this clonotype. The chain links TRBV24-1 to TRBJ1-2; tentatively, D is TRBD1 (5 bases). Trimming cost V 4 bases and J 2 bases, with 7 bases left between them. From germline, CDR1 is KGHDR and CDR2 SFDVKD. This CDR3 contains 13 residues. CDR3 coding DNA: TGTGCCACCAGTGAGGGGCGCAACTATGGCTACACCTTC. This gives the protein CATSEGRNYGYTF.

The chain recombines TRBV7-9 with TRBJ1-1; TRBD1 aligns across 8 bases. Trimming cost V 4 bases and J 2 bases; bases outside gene matches: 6. The CDR3 loop spans 15 amino acids. Germline V gene data show CDR1 as SEHNR and CDR2 as FQNEAQ (reference sequence). This CDR3 reads CASSSPDRANTEAFF. In DNA, the CDR3 is TGTGCCAGCAGCTCCCCGGACAGGGCTAACACTGAAGCTTTCTTT.

This clonotype has more than one count but fewer than ten. V and J are TRBV6-5 and TRBJ2-2, with D possibly matching TRBD1 (5 bases). CDR1 MNHEY and CDR2 SVGAGI come from the germline V gene. CDR3 length equals 13 residues. V shed 2 bases and J shed 6 bases, with 7 bases lying between them. For the CDR3, the DNA is TGTGCCAGCAGTTACGTAGGGGCCGGGGAGCTGTTTTTT. This gives the protein CASSYVGAGELFF.

The gene calls are TRBV20-1 and TRBJ1-1; 7 bases match TRBD1. V lost 6 bases, J lost 7 bases, and 11 bases stayed unmatched. Germline-derived CDR1 and CDR2 are DFQATT and SNEGSKA (reference sequence). This CDR3 region has 13 residues. CDR3 in amino acids: CSATQDRSNEAFF. The CDR3, as DNA: TGCAGTGCCACTCAGGACAGGAGTAATGAAGCTTTCTTT.

The rearrangement links TRBV9 to TRBJ1-1, with D unclear. CDR3 length equals 14 residues. With 0 bases removed from V and 8 bases from J, the gap between germline ends came to 14 bases. The germline V gene encodes CDR1 SGDLS and CDR2 YYNGEE. DNA for the CDR3: TGTGCCAGCAGCGTAGGGGAAGGCCTCAGAGAAGCTTTCTTT. This sequence encodes CASSVGEGLREAFF.

In this sample, this clonotype turned up many times. The chain uses TRBV11-2 and TRBJ2-3; a weak D match, TRBD2 (7 bases). Trimming took 3 bases from V and 5 from J, leaving 24 bases between them. This CDR3 spans 18 amino acids. Germline V gene sequence: CDR1 SGHAT, CDR2 FQNNGV. The CDR3, as DNA: TGTGCCAGCAGCTTCAGGCTCACGAGGCGGGGGCCGGGAGATACGCAGTATTTT. The encoded protein is CASSFRLTRRGPGDTQYF.

This clonotype came up many times. The J gene is TRBJ1-1, the V gene TRBV12-3 or TRBV12-4; possibly TRBD1 for D (6 bases). CDR3 length equals 12 residues. Deletions cut 8 bases from V and 7 bases from J, with 14 bases between. The CDR3 is CASFQGRVEAFF. The CDR3 nucleotides are TGTGCCAGCTTTCAGGGGAGGGTTGAAGCTTTCTTT.

J is TRBJ2-2 and V is TRBV4-1; TRBD2 agrees at 7 bases. J was trimmed by 6 bases and V by 6 bases; bases with no gene match: 10. The CDR3 loop spans 15 amino acids. Germline loops: CDR1 MGHRA, CDR2 YSYEKL. The CDR3 DNA follows: TGCGCCAGCAGAGCCGGGGGGTATTCGTCCGGGGAGCTGTTTTTT. Translated, it gives CASRAGGYSSGELFF.